This T cell receptor (beta chain) was profiled in a study of cytomegalovirus exposure and HLA in healthy donors. Study outcomes and limitations: Overall, approximately 150 TCR beta chains were annotated as cytomegalovirus-associated. The tendency of first-cohort TCR clusters to co-occur in the 120 or so validation repertoires was the finding of a later analysis.

This CDR3 comprises 14 residues. V lost 4 bases, J lost 4 bases, and 13 bases lay in between. Germline V gene data show CDR1 as SGHTA and CDR2 as FQGNSA. Produced via immunoSEQ multiplex PCR; TCRdb's table is partial and in-frame only. Of about 58,000 clones in the sample, more than 75% were seen once. Concerning this clone: Its antigen is not identified.

The chain is built from TRBV7-2 and TRBJ2-5; D may be TRBD2 (6 bases). Sequencing input: PBMCs. The TCR sequence derives from a man younger than 30 in good health and CMV-seronegative. For the CDR3, the DNA is TGTGCCAGCAGCTCCGGAGGGTGGGCAGAGACCCAGTACTTC. Its protein product is CASSSGGWAETQYF.